A single sample gave rise to the 27 T cell receptor beta chains below, sequenced in a study of monozygotic twins with inflammatory bowel disease. TCRdb reprocessed the 5' RACE reads, with one entry per CDR3 protein and no DNA. The sample holds approximately 380,000 distinct CDR3 sequences. The sequencing input was blood. The receptors were gathered from a human donor with ulcerative colitis or Crohn's disease, or a healthy co-twin of an affected twin (not recorded which).

The chain is built from TRBV5-1 and TRBJ2-5. The CDR3 totals 14 residues. Germline assignment: CDR1 SGHRS and CDR2 YFSETQ. CDR3 protein: CASSTPMSQETQYF.

The V gene is TRBV20-1, the J gene TRBJ2-3. CDR1 and CDR2 from the germline V gene are DFQATT and SNEGSKA (reference sequence). The CDR3 has 14 amino acids. CDR3 protein: CSAIRILTSDTQYF.

The rearrangement links TRBV6-2 or TRBV6-3 to TRBJ2-5; without DNA, the TCRdb call of TRBD1 cannot be checked. CDR3 length: 19 residues. Germline V gives CDR1 MNHEY, CDR2 SVGEGT. CDR3 sequence reads: CASSYPGQGLGSNQETQYF.

CDR3 loop: CASSLNKGQETQYF. This sequence joins TRBV7-2 and TRBJ2-5. This CDR3 region has 14 residues. In germline, CDR1 is SGHTA, CDR2 FQGNSA.

The rearrangement links TRBV9 to TRBJ2-1; as DNA is missing, the TRBD2 call by TCRdb cannot be tested. Per germline, CDR1 SGDLS and CDR2 YYNGEE. This CDR3 is built from 17 residues. CDR3 in amino acids: CASSVVPTSAGYNEQFF.

V gene TRBV18 combines with J gene TRBJ2-1; TCRdb indicates TRBD2, and absent DNA this call remains unverified. Germline assignment: CDR1 KGHSH and CDR2 LQKENI. There are 14 residues in the CDR3. The CDR3 here is CASSPSVARNEQFF.

The chain couples TRBV27 to TRBJ2-1; the TCRdb call, TRBD2, lacks DNA for checking. CDR3 length: 15 residues. Germline values: CDR1 MNHEY, CDR2 SMNVEV (reference sequence). This CDR3 reads CASSQLAETYNEQFF.

The chain couples TRBV5-1 to TRBJ1-1; TCRdb's D gene call, TRBD1, goes unchecked for lack of DNA. This CDR3 has 17 amino acids. Germline-derived CDR1 and CDR2 are SGHRS and YFSETQ. CDR3 sequence reads: CASSLATERWPSTEAFF.

The V gene is TRBV6-6, the J gene TRBJ1-5. The CDR3 length is 12 residues. CDR1 and CDR2 from the germline V gene are MNHNY and SVGAGI (reference sequence). This CDR3 is CASSYGNQPQHF.

V usage is TRBV28 and J usage is TRBJ1-2. Germline-derived CDR1 and CDR2 are MDHEN and SYDVKM. The CDR3 consists of 16 residues. The CDR3 region is CASSSYDRLGSYGYTF.

The chain has TRBV6-1 and TRBJ1-5; the TCRdb call, TRBD1, lacks DNA for checking. The germline CDR1 and CDR2 sequences are MNHNS and SASEGT. This CDR3 has 15 residues. The CDR3 reads CASRRTRGFNQPQHF.

The chain links TRBV29-1 to TRBJ2-7; the D call of TRBD1 rests on TCRdb alone, since no DNA is present to check it. Per germline, CDR1 SQVTM and CDR2 ANQGSEA. The CDR3 loop spans 12 amino acids. CDR3 sequence reads: CSVNRDPYEQYF.

The genes are TRBV7-2 and TRBJ2-5; TCRdb lists TRBD2, though no DNA is available to test this call. Germline V gives CDR1 SGHTA, CDR2 FQGNSA. The CDR3 runs 15 residues. CDR3 sequence reads: CASSSGTSVQETQYF.

V and J are TRBV5-1 and TRBJ1-3. Germline V gives CDR1 SGHRS, CDR2 YFSETQ. CDR3 length equals 16 residues. CDR3 sequence: CASSPAGQGSGNTIYF.

This rearrangement joins TRBV4-3 to TRBJ2-7; TCRdb's D call of TRBD1 is untestable without DNA. Germline CDR1 LGHNA, CDR2 YSLEER. This CDR3 has 13 residues. The CDR3 reads CASSQAVPYEQYF.

V and J are TRBV6-2 or TRBV6-3 and TRBJ2-7; lacking DNA, the TRBD1 call made by TCRdb goes unchecked. Germline V gene lookup returns CDR1 MNHEY and CDR2 SVGEGT. The CDR3 is 15 residues long. The CDR3 loop is CARILGGQGVCEQYF.

The chain joins TRBV30 to TRBJ1-6. Germline V lookup: CDR1 GTSNPN, CDR2 SVGIG (reference sequence). The CDR3 totals 16 residues. The chain's CDR3 is CAWSPQGSSYNSPLHF. The full variable domain, with the rest looked up from reference TRBV30 and TRBJ1-6, is SQTIHQWPATLVQPVGSPLSLECTVEGTSNPNLYWYRQAAGRGLQLLFYSVGIGQISSEVPQNLSASRPQDRQFILSSKKLLLSDSGFYLCAWSPQGSSYNSPLHFGNGTRLTVT.

The CDR3 region is CASSELGSGGPEQYF. The rearrangement joins TRBV25-1 to TRBJ2-7; TCRdb gives TRBD2 as the D gene, but with no DNA this cannot be confirmed. The CDR3 sequence is 15 residues long. CDR1 is MGHDK, CDR2 SYGVNS, per germline.

CDR3 region: CASSLGTLQGNTEAFF. V gene TRBV11-2 combines with J gene TRBJ1-1; the D gene TCRdb calls, TRBD1, cannot be checked with no DNA. Germline lookup yields CDR1 SGHAT and CDR2 FQNNGV. The CDR3 is made up of 16 amino acids.

The genes are TRBV20-1 and TRBJ2-5; no DNA is available, so the TRBD2 call from TCRdb remains unchecked. Per the germline V gene, CDR1 is DFQATT and CDR2 is SNEGSKA (reference sequence). This CDR3 has 15 amino acids. CDR3 region: CSARTGLAGSRTQYF.

The chain uses TRBV5-1 and TRBJ1-1. CDR3 size: 14 residues. The V gene's germline CDR1 is SGHRS and CDR2 YFSETQ. The CDR3 sequence is CASSSVFTDTEAFF.

V and J are TRBV28 and TRBJ1-2. Per the germline V gene, CDR1 is MDHEN and CDR2 is SYDVKM. The CDR3 consists of 16 residues. CDR3 protein: CASSDIVRGPHYGYTF.

This chain links TRBV11-2 with TRBJ1-5; TCRdb designates TRBD1, a call that cannot be tested without DNA. The CDR3 runs 18 residues. CDR1 is SGHAT and CDR2 is FQNNGV in the germline V gene. CDR3 sequence reads: CASSPFTVRGFSNQPQHF.

The chain recombines TRBV20-1 with TRBJ2-3; TCRdb selects TRBD2, and the lack of DNA leaves this call unchecked. CDR3 length equals 16 residues. CDR1 and CDR2 from the germline V gene are DFQATT and SNEGSKA (reference sequence). This chain's CDR3 is CSARGVNGSRTDTQYF.

The V call is TRBV11-2, the J call TRBJ2-7; the D gene TCRdb calls, TRBD1, cannot be checked with no DNA. The CDR3 has 14 residues. Germline CDR1 and CDR2: SGHAT and FQNNGV. The CDR3 region is CASSAGQATYEQYF.

The V call is TRBV29-1, the J call TRBJ2-2; TCRdb gives TRBD2 as the D gene, but with no DNA this cannot be confirmed. This CDR3 has 14 amino acids. Per germline, CDR1 SQVTM and CDR2 ANQGSEA. Here the CDR3 reads CSVSRSGGSGELFF.

The V and J genes are TRBV20-1 and TRBJ1-2; TCRdb's assignment of TRBD1 cannot be checked, as there is no DNA. CDR1 DFQATT and CDR2 SNEGSKA come from the germline V gene (reference sequence). CDR3 length equals 16 residues. CDR3 protein: CSARDGAGTGVRGYTF.